This entry is about one T cell receptor (beta chain). The data were obtained in a study of blood T cell repertoires in COVID-19. Germline V gene data show CDR1 as MNHEY and CDR2 as SVGEGT. CDR3 length: 16 amino acids. With 4 bases clipped from V and 3 bases from J, the junction kept 11 bases outside the gene matches. Some clones are missing from TCRdb's copy, which holds only in-frame ones; the method was immunoSEQ multiplex PCR. The sample lists 350,000 or so clones; around four fifths were seen once. The chain couples TRBV6-2 or TRBV6-3 to TRBJ1-2, with 7 nucleotides matching TRBD1. This TCR was recovered from a man younger than 40 with active or convalescent COVID-19. The sample taken for sequencing was peripheral blood. CDR3: CASSSTRTGDYYGYTF. The CDR3 region has the DNA TGTGCCAGCAGTTCAACTCGGACAGGAGACTACTATGGCTACACCTTC.